The source of this T cell receptor beta chain is a study of blood T cell repertoires in COVID-19. Study summary: Acute and convalescent COVID-19 samples came from the United States, Italy and Spain. PBMCs, B-cell-depleted T cells, or T cells were the source of the cDNA or gDNA that made up the material.

This CDR3 region has 15 residues. Looked up from germline, CDR1 is GTSNPN and CDR2 is SVGIG (reference sequence). After removal of 2 bases from V and 9 bases from J, the junction contained 9 bases not matched to a gene. Method: immunoSEQ multiplex PCR; TCRdb's copy keeps in-frame clones and lacks some. Of fewer than 250,000 clones listed, about nine tenths are singletons. This receptor was obtained from a man in his sixties or seventies with acute or convalescent COVID-19. This chain connects TRBV30 to TRBJ1-6; 8 nucleotides align to TRBD1. The material sequenced was peripheral blood. DNA for the CDR3: TGTGCCTGGAGTCCCAGGGGGCTCACCGGTTCACCCCTCCACTTT. This sequence encodes CAWSPRGLTGSPLHF.